This T cell receptor (beta chain) was observed in a study of T cell repertoires in cytomegalovirus infection. V lost 2 bases and J lost 7, with 15 bases in between. The germline CDR1 and CDR2 sequences are MDHEN and SYDVKM. The CDR3 has 14 amino acids. MiXCR, applied by TCRdb to the reads, yields one record per CDR3 protein. The table has 100,000 or so distinct CDR3 sequences, 29% seen once; the top ten hold approximately 75%. Whole-study findings and limits: Individuals carrying CMV plus the relevant HLA were identified by cumulative frequency of public TCR beta families.

This clonotype was seen a few times. The antigen remains unidentified. The chain employs TRBV28 and TRBJ2-7; D not certain. This clonotype originated in a human donor in good health (CMV status not recorded). Some clones in this sample may be carry-over from other donors' samples. The sample in question was CD8+ T cells from cultured PBMCs, obtained from culture after CMV antigen stimulation. For the CDR3, the DNA is TGTGCCAGCAGTTTAACAGACACCCGTGGGGAGCAGTACTTC. Its protein is CASSLTDTRGEQYF.